The 32 T cell receptor beta chains listed next were all sequenced from one sample in a study of blood T cell repertoires in COVID-19. Method: immunoSEQ multiplex PCR; TCRdb's copy keeps in-frame clones and lacks some. The profile shows approximately 260,000 clones, 87% of them singletons. Material for sequencing was PBMCs or T cells enriched from blood (not recorded which). Receptors originate from a woman in her twenties or thirties with acute COVID-19.

V is TRBV11-2 and J is TRBJ2-7, with a possible D match to TRBD1 (5 bases). V gave up 2 bases and J gave up 1 base, with 12 bases separating them. The CDR3 is made up of 15 amino acids. Per the germline V gene, CDR1 is SGHAT and CDR2 is FQNNGV. The CDR3 DNA sequence: TGTGCCAGCAGCTTACAGGGTCTTCCTTCCTACGAGCAGTACTTC. Its protein is CASSLQGLPSYEQYF.

This clone turned up a few times. The chain couples TRBV3-1 (or the pseudogene TRBV3-2) to TRBJ1-2, with a possible D match to TRBD1 (5 bases). The germline V gene has CDR1 LGHDT and CDR2 YNNKEL (reference sequence). The V end was cut by 5 bases, the J end by 0 bases, with 13 bases between. CDR3 length: 15 amino acids. The DNA for the CDR3 is TGTGCCAGCAGCTCTACGACAGCTGCTAACTATGGCTACACCTTC. It specifies CASSSTTAANYGYTF.

V is TRBV18 and J is TRBJ2-3, with D perhaps matching TRBD1 (5 bases). Trimming cost V 6 bases and J 1 base, with 14 bases left between them. The CDR3 contains 15 residues. Germline values: CDR1 KGHSH, CDR2 LQKENI. The CDR3 region is CASSPQGLGTDTQYF. CDR3 in DNA: TGTGCCAGCTCCCCCCAGGGCTTAGGCACAGATACGCAGTATTTT.

The chain uses TRBV5-4 and TRBJ2-1, with 7 nucleotides matching TRBD1. Per germline, CDR1 SGHNT and CDR2 YYREEE (reference sequence). V lost 4 bases, J lost 8 bases, and 12 bases stayed unmatched. CDR3 length: 15 amino acids. The DNA of the CDR3 is TGTGCCAGCAGCACCCCATCTGGGCAGGGGGATGAGCAGTTCTTC. It is translated as CASSTPSGQGDEQFF. Based on the CDR3 plus reference TRBV5-4 and TRBJ2-1, the full variable domain is ETGVTQSPTHLIKTRGQQVTLRCSSQSGHNTVSWYQQALGQGPQFIFQYYREEENGRGNFPPRFSGLQFPNYSSELNVNALELDDSALYLCASSTPSGQGDEQFFGPGTRLTVL.

The gene calls are TRBV18 and TRBJ2-1; D not resolved. The CDR3 covers 14 residues. The V gene's germline CDR1 is KGHSH and CDR2 LQKENI. Between the trimmed V and J ends, which lost 3 bases and 6 bases, there was a span of 12 bases. The CDR3 nucleotides read TGTGCCAGCTCACCCCAGATAGCTTCCAATGAGCAGTTCTTC. It is translated as CASSPQIASNEQFF.

This clone was observed a single time. The CDR3, as DNA: TGCGCCAGCAGCCAAGATGGGTTTAGTTTAGCAGGGATCACCGGGGAGCTGTTTTTT. Translated, it gives CASSQDGFSLAGITGELFF. V is TRBV4-1 and J is TRBJ2-2; TRBD1 might be the D (5 bases). CDR1 and CDR2 (germline): MGHRA, YSYEKL. This CDR3 spans 19 amino acids. V gave up 0 bases and J gave up 4 bases, with 21 bases separating them.

This chain uses TRBV5-1 with TRBJ1-2, with 9 bases identical to TRBD1. The V gene's germline CDR1 is SGHRS and CDR2 YFSETQ. The ends lost 3 bases at V and 7 bases at J; junction bases unmatched: 7. The CDR3 sequence is 14 residues long. The CDR3 is CASSSWDRVFGYTF. The CDR3 nucleotides read TGCGCCAGCAGCTCCTGGGACAGGGTCTTTGGCTACACCTTC. Variable domain in full (rest from reference TRBV5-1 and TRBJ1-2): KAGVTQTPRYLIKTRGQQVTLSCSPISGHRSVSWYQQTPGQGLQFLFEYFSETQRNKGNFPGRFSGRQFSNSRSEMNVSTLELGDSALYLCASSSWDRVFGYTFGSGTRLTVV.

V and J are TRBV10-3 and TRBJ2-7, with 8 bases aligning to TRBD1. Germline assignment: CDR1 ENHRY and CDR2 SYGVKD. CDR3 size: 15 residues. V gave up 3 bases and J gave up 1 base; unmatched junction bases: 5. The CDR3 loop reads CAISERGQASYEQYF. The CDR3 bases are TGTGCCATCAGTGAACGGGGACAGGCTTCCTACGAGCAGTACTTC.

This clone turned up a few times. The J gene is TRBJ1-1, the V gene TRBV30; no reliable D call. CDR3 length: 13 amino acids. CDR1 and CDR2 (germline): GTSNPN, SVGIG (reference sequence). Trimming removed 2 bases at V and 1 base at J, with 8 bases between. CDR3 sequence: CAWSSRKNTEAFF. CDR3 sequence (DNA): TGTGCCTGGAGTTCGAGGAAGAACACTGAAGCTTTCTTT.

The V and J genes are TRBV12-3 or TRBV12-4 and TRBJ1-5, with D tentatively TRBD1 (5 bases). The V and J ends lost 2 bases and 7 bases respectively, with 6 bases between them. The CDR3 runs 12 residues. CDR3 protein: CASSLQGQPQHF. The CDR3 DNA sequence: TGTGCCAGCAGTTTACAGGGCCAGCCCCAGCATTTT.

This clone was seen only once. The chain joins TRBV7-2 to TRBJ1-1; TRBD1 might be the D (6 bases). The germline V gene encodes CDR1 SGHTA and CDR2 FQGNSA. Trimming stripped 4 bases from V and 3 bases from J, with 15 bases between. The CDR3 extends over 15 amino acids. The CDR3: CASSSYAGADTEAFF. The CDR3 DNA sequence: TGTGCCAGCAGCTCGTATGCGGGGGCCGACACTGAAGCTTTCTTT.

The chain links TRBV6-2 or TRBV6-3 to TRBJ2-1, with TRBD2 matching over 12 bases. In germline, CDR1 is MNHEY, CDR2 SVGEGT. Trimming removed 5 bases from V and 8 bases from J; junction bases left unmatched: 7. This CDR3 has 15 residues. In nucleotides, the CDR3 is TGTGCCAGCAGTAGCCTAGCGGGGGGGCTCTATGAGCAGTTCTTC. Translation gives CASSSLAGGLYEQFF.

The V gene is TRBV19, the J gene TRBJ1-2; 9 bases match TRBD1. This CDR3 region has 14 residues. The V segment lost 5 bases and the J segment 6 bases; nucleotides outside the gene matches: 7. In germline, CDR1 is LNHDA, CDR2 SQIVND (reference sequence). CDR3 protein: CASSGRQGDNGYTF. Written as DNA, the CDR3 is TGTGCCAGTAGTGGAAGACAGGGGGATAATGGCTACACCTTC.

This rearrangement joins TRBV3-1 (or the pseudogene TRBV3-2) to TRBJ2-7; D perhaps matches TRBD1 (5 bases). The germline V gene has CDR1 LGHDT and CDR2 YNNKEL (reference sequence). Trimming took 0 bases from V and 5 from J, leaving 14 bases between them. The CDR3 sequence is 15 residues long. In nucleotides, the CDR3 is TGTGCCAGCAGCCAAGATGGGGCAGGGTTCAACGAGCAGTACTTC. Translation gives CASSQDGAGFNEQYF.

The chain carries TRBV28 and TRBJ2-6; D perhaps matches TRBD1 (5 bases). The CDR3 is 18 amino acids. Looked up from germline, CDR1 is MDHEN and CDR2 is SYDVKM. V was clipped by 6 bases and J by 4 bases, with 22 bases between them. The CDR3 DNA is TGTGCCAGCAGCCCCGACAGAATAGGATTTTCGGGGGCCAACGTCCTGACTTTC. It translates to CASSPDRIGFSGANVLTF. The complete variable domain, with remaining parts taken from reference TRBV28 and TRBJ2-6, reads DVKVTQSSRYLVKRTGEKVFLECVQDMDHENMFWYRQDPGLGLRLIYFSYDVKMKEKGDIPEGYSVSREKKERFSLILESASTNQTSMYLCASSPDRIGFSGANVLTFGAGSRLTVL.

The rearrangement joins TRBV11-2 to TRBJ2-7; 9 nucleotides match TRBD2. V was pared by 1 base and J by 2 bases, with 6 bases of the junction left unmatched. The CDR3 is 16 residues long. Germline V gives CDR1 SGHAT, CDR2 FQNNGV. The CDR3 region has the DNA TGTGCCAGCAGCTTAGTCGGGACTAGCAACGCCTACGAGCAGTACTTC. It yields the protein CASSLVGTSNAYEQYF.

The CDR3 spells CATSPASGRPSTDTQYF. CDR3 in DNA: TGTGCCACCAGTCCGGCTAGCGGGAGGCCCAGCACAGATACGCAGTATTTT. This chain uses TRBV15 with TRBJ2-3; TRBD2 matches 11 bases. The CDR3 runs 17 residues. The V gene end was trimmed by 6 bases and the J gene end by 0 bases; junction bases not matched to a gene: 8. CDR1 and CDR2 (germline): LNHNV, YYDKDF (reference sequence).

In its sample, this clone was seen once. The V gene is TRBV2, the J gene TRBJ1-2; 9 bases agree with TRBD1. Germline V gene lookup returns CDR1 SNHLY and CDR2 FYNNEI. This CDR3 region has 14 residues. V was clipped by 10 bases and J by 7 bases; unmatched bases: 13. CDR3 coding DNA: TGTGCCACCTATACCCGGGACAGGGAAATTGGCTACACCTTC. Its translation: CATYTRDREIGYTF.

The chain uses TRBV28 and TRBJ2-7; D remains unclear. Trimming removed 4 bases from V and 4 bases from J, with 5 bases in between. The CDR3 contains 11 residues. Germline CDR1 and CDR2: MDHEN and SYDVKM. DNA of the CDR3: TGTGCCAGCAGTTCCCGTTACGAGCAGTACTTC. It translates to CASSSRYEQYF.

The chain couples TRBV7-3 to TRBJ1-6, with a possible D match to TRBD1 (5 bases). Germline V gene data show CDR1 as SGHTA and CDR2 as FQGTGA. The CDR3 extends over 14 amino acids. Trimming took 3 bases from V and 7 from J, leaving 10 bases between them. In DNA form, the CDR3 reads TGTGCCAGCAGCTTTAAGGCAGGGAATTCACCCCTCCACTTT. Its translation is CASSFKAGNSPLHF. Based on the CDR3 plus reference TRBV7-3 and TRBJ1-6, the full variable domain is GAGVSQTPSNKVTEKGKYVELRCDPISGHTALYWYRQSLGQGPEFLIYFQGTGAADDSGLPNDRFFAVRPEGSVSTLKIQRTERGDSAVYLCASSFKAGNSPLHFGNGTRLTVT.

The V gene is TRBV12-5, the J gene TRBJ1-6, with no clear D. The CDR3 is 13 residues long. Deletions cut 1 base from V and 7 bases from J, with 5 bases between. From germline, CDR1 is LGHNT and CDR2 FRNRAP. CDR3 protein: CASGLAGNSPLHF. Written as DNA, the CDR3 is TGTGCTAGTGGTTTGGCGGGAAATTCACCCCTCCACTTT. Combining the CDR3 with reference TRBV12-5 and TRBJ1-6 gives the whole variable domain DARVTQTPRHKVTEMGQEVTMRCQPILGHNTVFWYRQTMMQGLELLAYFRNRAPLDDSGMPKDRFSAEMPDATLATLKIQPSEPRDSAVYFCASGLAGNSPLHFGNGTRLTVT.

CDR3 sequence: CASSLVGVGVFGTEAFF. The CDR3, as DNA: TGTGCCAGCAGCTTGGTAGGGGTTGGGGTGTTCGGCACTGAAGCTTTCTTT. V and J are TRBV5-4 and TRBJ1-1, with D perhaps TRBD1 (5 bases). V dropped 0 bases and J dropped 4 bases, with 19 bases sitting between them. Germline V gene sequence: CDR1 SGHNT, CDR2 YYREEE (reference sequence). This CDR3 has 17 amino acids.

This clone was found once. The chain uses TRBV10-2 and TRBJ1-2; D gene unclear. In germline, CDR1 is WSHSY, CDR2 SAAADI. This CDR3 comprises 14 residues. The V gene lost 3 bases and the J gene lost 4 bases, with 12 bases spanning the gap. In DNA form, the CDR3 reads TGCGCCAGCAGTGAAGGCCCGGAGCCCTATGGCTACACCTTC. As protein: CASSEGPEPYGYTF.

This rearrangement joins TRBV19 to TRBJ1-1; no clear D gene. The germline V gene has CDR1 LNHDA and CDR2 SQIVND (reference sequence). The CDR3 totals 13 residues. With 5 bases removed from V and 0 bases from J, the gap between germline ends came to 7 bases. In DNA form, the CDR3 reads TGTGCCAGTAGTGTGCGATTGAACACTGAAGCTTTCTTT. Amino acid sequence: CASSVRLNTEAFF. Complete variable domain (other parts from reference TRBV19 and TRBJ1-1): DGGITQSPKYLFRKEGQNVTLSCEQNLNHDAMYWYRQDPGQGLRLIYYSQIVNDFQKGDIAEGYSVSREKKESFPLTVTSAQKNPTAFYLCASSVRLNTEAFFGQGTRLTVV.

This clone was recorded a few times. J is TRBJ1-5 and V is TRBV2, with 11 nucleotides matching TRBD1. This CDR3 spans 12 amino acids. Germline V gene sequence: CDR1 SNHLY, CDR2 FYNNEI. Trimming removed 11 bases from V and 6 bases from J; junction bases left unmatched: 3. The CDR3 spells CARGTGGQPQHF. Written as DNA, the CDR3 is TGTGCCCGAGGGACAGGGGGTCAGCCCCAGCATTTT.

The chain uses TRBV21-1 and TRBJ1-2; the D call in the table, TRBD1, was not verified against the DNA. TRBV21-1 is a pseudogene locus. The CDR3 has 13 amino acids. The CDR3 bases are TGTGCCAGCAGCCCTGTCCAGGTGAATGGCTACACCTTC. It translates to CASSPVQVNGYTF.

The V gene is TRBV5-4, the J gene TRBJ1-2; TRBD1 agrees at 9 bases. J was trimmed by 8 bases and V by 4 bases; bases with no gene match: 9. Looked up from germline, CDR1 is SGHNT and CDR2 is YYREEE (reference sequence). The CDR3 contains 14 residues. The CDR3 bases are TGTGCCAGCAGCGCACTACAGGGGGCGGAAGGCTACACCTTC. Protein product: CASSALQGAEGYTF. Supplemented by reference TRBV5-4 and TRBJ1-2, the full variable domain reads ETGVTQSPTHLIKTRGQQVTLRCSSQSGHNTVSWYQQALGQGPQFIFQYYREEENGRGNFPPRFSGLQFPNYSSELNVNALELDDSALYLCASSALQGAEGYTFGSGTRLTVV.

The V gene is TRBV28, the J gene TRBJ1-2; D perhaps matches TRBD1 (5 bases). Germline V gene sequence: CDR1 MDHEN, CDR2 SYDVKM. The V end was cut by 6 bases, the J end by 5 bases, with 16 bases between. There are 14 residues in the CDR3. The CDR3 nucleotides are TGTGCCAGCAGCACTCCTCCTAGGGGATATGGCTACACCTTC. Protein sequence: CASSTPPRGYGYTF.

DNA for the CDR3: TGTGCCAGCAGTGAAGTCGACAGGGCCTATGGCTACACCTTC. It codes for CASSEVDRAYGYTF. The gene calls are TRBV6-1 and TRBJ1-2, with 7 bases identical to TRBD1. The CDR3 length is 14 residues. The V segment lost 1 base and the J segment 4 bases; nucleotides outside the gene matches: 3. Looked up from germline, CDR1 is MNHNS and CDR2 is SASEGT.

Of note for this clone: Other DNA sequences from this sample encode an identical CDR3 as well. The chain uses TRBV29-1 and TRBJ2-7; 7 bases map to TRBD1. This CDR3 region has 11 residues. CDR1 and CDR2 from the germline V gene are SQVTM and ANQGSEA. The J segment lost 2 bases and the V segment lost 6 bases, leaving 1 base of the junction unmatched. The CDR3 region is CSVGTAYEQYF. The CDR3 DNA sequence: TGCAGCGTCGGGACAGCCTACGAGCAGTACTTC.

This rearrangement joins TRBV2 to TRBJ2-6, with TRBD2 matching over 12 bases. The V gene's germline CDR1 is SNHLY and CDR2 FYNNEI. The CDR3 is 18 residues long. Trimming removed 4 bases from V and 0 bases from J; junction bases left unmatched: 4. Here the CDR3 DNA reads TGTGCCAGCAGTGGGACTAGCGGGGCCCTCTCTGGGGCCAACGTCCTGACTTTC. It codes for CASSGTSGALSGANVLTF.

The rearrangement uses TRBV4-1 and TRBJ1-4; no definite D call. The ends were cut back, 4 bases at V and 0 bases at J, with 9 bases in the middle. Germline values: CDR1 MGHRA, CDR2 YSYEKL. The CDR3 is 15 residues long. Here the CDR3 DNA reads TGCGCCAGCAGCCCGAGGATCGCAACTAATGAAAAACTGTTTTTT. It specifies CASSPRIATNEKLFF.